These 28 T cell receptor beta chains originate from one sample sequenced in a study of blood T cell repertoires in COVID-19 (dated by TCRdb to 2018 to 2020). Receptor libraries were prepared by the immunoSEQ multiplex PCR assay. Entries here come from immuneACCESS through TCRdb and include only in-frame sequences with V and J called. Some clones fail to appear in such tables; in the studies checked, an unresolved V gene covers under half of the shortfall, and the cause of the remainder is unknown. This sample lists 360,000 or so clones; roughly 89% were detected once. The ten largest clonotypes hold 6.5% of the sample. Sequenced: peripheral blood. All receptors derive from a man aged 18 to 30 with active or convalescent COVID-19.

The chain is built from TRBV10-2 and TRBJ2-7, with TRBD1 matching over 9 bases. V lost 7 bases to trimming and J lost 4 bases; unmatched junction nucleotides: 5. The CDR3 is 13 residues long. Germline V gene lookup returns CDR1 WSHSY and CDR2 SAAADI. CDR3 sequence: CASKGQGEYEQYF. CDR3 DNA: TGCGCCAGCAAGGGACAGGGCGAGTACGAGCAGTACTTC.

CDR3 protein: CASTFNRGSDGYTF. The DNA for the CDR3 is TGTGCCAGCACCTTCAACAGGGGCTCGGATGGCTACACCTTC. The chain links TRBV5-8 to TRBJ1-2; 7 bases align to TRBD1. The CDR3 loop spans 14 amino acids. With 6 bases clipped from V and 6 bases from J, the junction kept 11 bases outside the gene matches. CDR1 and CDR2 (germline): SGHTS, YDEGEE.

The gene calls are TRBV7-2 and TRBJ1-6, with a possible D match to TRBD1 (5 bases). The V end was cut by 2 bases, the J end by 10 bases, with 24 bases between. This CDR3 region has 18 residues. Germline CDR1 is SGHTA and CDR2 is FQGNSA. CDR3: CASSLFIPGRLLDSPLHF. The DNA of the CDR3 is TGTGCCAGCAGCTTATTCATCCCAGGGAGGCTGTTAGACTCACCCCTCCACTTT.

Here the CDR3 reads CASSFGRNNEQFF. The CDR3 nucleotides are TGTGCCAGCAGTTTCGGTCGTAACAATGAGCAGTTCTTC. The rearrangement joins TRBV28 to TRBJ2-1, with D uncertain. The germline gives CDR1 MDHEN, CDR2 SYDVKM. V lost 3 bases, J lost 5 bases, and 8 bases lay in between. The CDR3 covers 13 residues. The full variable domain, in which reference TRBV28 and TRBJ2-1 provide the parts outside the CDR3, is DVKVTQSSRYLVKRTGEKVFLECVQDMDHENMFWYRQDPGLGLRLIYFSYDVKMKEKGDIPEGYSVSREKKERFSLILESASTNQTSMYLCASSFGRNNEQFFGPGTRLTVL.

The J gene is TRBJ1-3, the V gene TRBV5-1, with D maybe TRBD1 (6 bases). Trimming shortened V by 0 bases and J by 1 base, and 14 bases separated the two germline ends. Germline V CDR1 and CDR2: SGHRS, YFSETQ. This CDR3 comprises 17 residues. CDR3 sequence: CASSLAALTGSGNTIYF. In nucleotides, the CDR3 is TGCGCCAGCAGCTTGGCCGCTCTTACAGGGTCTGGAAACACCATATATTTT.

V usage is TRBV4-3 and J usage is TRBJ1-2, with D tentatively TRBD1 (5 bases). There are 15 residues in the CDR3. The V end was cut by 1 base, the J end by 0 bases, with 9 bases between. The V gene's germline CDR1 is LGHNA and CDR2 YSLEER. The CDR3 loop reads CASSQVRQSNYGYTF. The CDR3 coding sequence is TGCGCCAGCAGCCAAGTACGACAGTCTAACTATGGCTACACCTTC.

The chain carries TRBV7-2 and TRBJ1-1, with TRBD1 matching over 7 bases. Germline CDR1 is SGHTA and CDR2 is FQGNSA. Trimming at V came to 1 base and at J to 6 bases, leaving 5 bases not matched to a gene. The CDR3 is 14 residues long. CDR3 sequence reads: CASSLEGAIPEAFF. For the CDR3, the DNA is TGTGCCAGCAGCTTAGAGGGGGCCATTCCTGAAGCTTTCTTT.

The chain combines TRBV30 with TRBJ1-1, with D uncertain. This CDR3 is 14 amino acids long. Trimming took off 2 bases at V and 1 base at J, with 11 bases between the two ends. Germline V gives CDR1 GTSNPN, CDR2 SVGIG (reference sequence). The CDR3 protein is CAWSSPGPNTEAFF. Written as DNA, the CDR3 is TGTGCCTGGAGTTCCCCTGGGCCGAACACTGAAGCTTTCTTT.

J is TRBJ2-1 and V is TRBV24-1, with 9 bases fitting TRBD2. In germline, CDR1 is KGHDR, CDR2 SFDVKD. Trimming cost V 3 bases and J 6 bases; bases outside gene matches: 8. This CDR3 region has 16 residues. The DNA of the CDR3 is TGTGCCACCAGTGATAGGAGCGGGAGGACTCCCAATGAGCAGTTCTTC. Protein sequence: CATSDRSGRTPNEQFF.

This rearrangement joins TRBV27 to TRBJ1-5, with 11 bases aligning to TRBD1. V was pared by 6 bases and J by 9 bases, with 7 bases of the junction left unmatched. This CDR3 is 14 amino acids long. From germline, CDR1 is MNHEY and CDR2 SMNVEV (reference sequence). The CDR3 is CASSAGTGGWPQHF. The CDR3 DNA reads TGTGCCAGCAGCGCCGGGACAGGGGGTTGGCCCCAGCATTTT.

The V gene is TRBV11-3, the J gene TRBJ2-1, with TRBD1 identical over 7 bases. Germline V CDR1 and CDR2: SGHNT, YENEEA. V was pared by 5 bases and J by 7 bases, with 5 bases of the junction left unmatched. This CDR3 contains 13 residues. CDR3 region: CASSDRVRNEQFF. CDR3 DNA sequence: TGTGCCAGCAGCGACAGGGTCAGGAATGAGCAGTTCTTC.

The chain couples TRBV27 to TRBJ1-2; 7 bases fit TRBD1. Germline V lookup: CDR1 MNHEY, CDR2 SMNVEV (reference sequence). The CDR3 runs to 14 residues. After removal of 5 bases from V and 2 bases from J, the junction contained 5 bases not matched to a gene. The CDR3 sequence: CASSPGGQNYGYTF. The CDR3 DNA sequence: TGTGCCAGCAGTCCCGGGGGACAGAACTATGGCTACACCTTC.

The chain is built from TRBV7-2 and TRBJ2-7, with 8 positions matching TRBD2. Germline V CDR1 and CDR2: SGHTA, FQGNSA. This CDR3 is built from 15 residues. J lost 1 base, V lost 5 bases, and 7 bases had no gene match. Here the CDR3 DNA reads TGTGCCAGCAGCCACTCGGGACTAGAATCCTACGAGCAGTACTTC. Protein: CASSHSGLESYEQYF.

The chain links TRBV11-3 to TRBJ2-1; TRBD1 matches at 11 bases. The trim removed 4 bases at V and 9 bases at J, leaving 5 bases unmatched. The germline V gene encodes CDR1 SGHNT and CDR2 YENEEA. The CDR3 is made up of 14 amino acids. CDR3 sequence: CASSSDRGLGEQFF. CDR3 in DNA: TGTGCCAGCAGCTCGGACAGGGGGCTCGGTGAGCAGTTCTTC.

Here the CDR3 DNA reads TGTGCCAGCATTATCTCAGGGGGTAGGGCGTACGAGCAGTACTTC. The encoded protein is CASIISGGRAYEQYF. The rearrangement uses TRBV28 and TRBJ2-7; 7 bases fit TRBD1. The CDR3 has 15 residues. The V gene's germline CDR1 is MDHEN and CDR2 SYDVKM. Losses at the gene ends were 7 bases for V and 4 bases for J; bases not matched to a gene: 13. Full variable domain (missing parts from reference TRBV28 and TRBJ2-7): DVKVTQSSRYLVKRTGEKVFLECVQDMDHENMFWYRQDPGLGLRLIYFSYDVKMKEKGDIPEGYSVSREKKERFSLILESASTNQTSMYLCASIISGGRAYEQYFGPGTRLTVT.

The J gene is TRBJ2-1, the V gene TRBV2; 8 bases fit TRBD2. The germline CDR1 and CDR2 sequences are SNHLY and FYNNEI. The junction had 13 bases not matched to a gene; V was cut back by 5 bases and J by 7 bases. This CDR3 region has 16 residues. As DNA, the CDR3 is TGTGCCAGCAGTAAAAGCGGGAGAGTGATTACAAATGAGCAGTTCTTC. As protein: CASSKSGRVITNEQFF.

The chain has TRBV2 and TRBJ2-1; D possibly corresponds to TRBD2 (5 bases). Trimming pared 6 bases from V and 4 bases from J, leaving 10 bases between. This CDR3 contains 13 residues. Per germline, CDR1 SNHLY and CDR2 FYNNEI. CDR3 bases: TGTGCCAGCAGCCCCCTAGCTTACAATGAGCAGTTCTTC. Its translation is CASSPLAYNEQFF.

This chain uses TRBV12-3 or TRBV12-4 with TRBJ2-3, with D uncertain. The CDR3 runs to 12 residues. Trimming took off 6 bases at V and 6 bases at J, with 10 bases between the two ends. CDR3 sequence (DNA): TGTGCCAGCAGGGGCCTTCGGGATACGCAGTATTTT. Translation gives CASRGLRDTQYF.

The rearrangement links TRBV7-9 to TRBJ2-2; maybe TRBD2 (7 bases). The CDR3 has 16 residues. CDR1 is SEHNR, CDR2 FQNEAQ, per germline (reference sequence). Trimming removed 5 bases at V and 3 bases at J, with 16 bases between. The CDR3 DNA reads TGTGCCAGCAGCGGGAGTCAGGGGAGGGACACCGGGGAGCTGTTTTTT. It translates to CASSGSQGRDTGELFF.

This chain links TRBV4-3 with TRBJ2-7; the D is unclear. CDR3 length: 13 amino acids. Germline V gives CDR1 LGHNA, CDR2 YSLEER. V dropped 0 bases and J dropped 6 bases, with 9 bases sitting between them. In DNA form, the CDR3 reads TGCGCCAGCAGCCAAGACGCCTGGGCCGAGCAGTACTTC. Its translation is CASSQDAWAEQYF.

The rearrangement links TRBV18 to TRBJ2-1; a weak D match, TRBD2 (7 bases). This CDR3 is 16 amino acids long. V shed 3 bases and J shed 2 bases, with 14 bases lying between them. CDR1 KGHSH and CDR2 LQKENI come from the germline V gene. Here the CDR3 reads CASSPPGGGTYNEQFF. The DNA of the CDR3 is TGTGCCAGCTCACCCCCGGGGGGCGGCACCTACAATGAGCAGTTCTTC.

CDR3 amino acids: CASSATGGHTDTQYF. CDR3 DNA sequence: TGCGCCAGCAGCGCGACAGGGGGACACACAGATACGCAGTATTTT. The V gene is TRBV5-1, the J gene TRBJ2-3, with TRBD1 identical over 9 bases. The germline V gene encodes CDR1 SGHRS and CDR2 YFSETQ. Germline trimming cut 4 bases from V and 2 bases from J; bases unmatched to any gene: 5. CDR3 length: 15 residues.

The rearrangement uses TRBV18 and TRBJ1-6; D is unclear. This CDR3 contains 15 residues. In germline, CDR1 is KGHSH, CDR2 LQKENI. V lost 5 bases and J 3 bases, leaving 11 bases between the germline ends. CDR3 loop: CASSEELNYNSPLHF. In DNA, the CDR3 is TGTGCCAGCTCAGAGGAGCTTAACTATAATTCACCCCTCCACTTT.

The chain recombines TRBV6-2 or TRBV6-3 with TRBJ1-5; no clear D. CDR3 size: 12 residues. Looked up from germline, CDR1 is MNHEY and CDR2 is SVGEGT. Trimming removed 5 bases at V and 4 bases at J, with 6 bases between. The CDR3 spells CASSRTNQPQHF. CDR3 coding DNA: TGTGCCAGCAGTCGAACAAATCAGCCCCAGCATTTT.

The V call is TRBV7-3, the J call TRBJ2-5; 7 positions match TRBD2. V trimming: 5 bases; J trimming: 5 bases; junction bases outside the gene matches: 11. Germline CDR1 and CDR2: SGHTA and FQGTGA. CDR3 size: 15 residues. CDR3 sequence: CASSPLGGASETQYF. Written as DNA, the CDR3 is TGTGCCAGCAGCCCCCTGGGAGGGGCGTCGGAGACCCAGTACTTC.

The J gene is TRBJ1-5, the V gene TRBV11-1; 7 bases align to TRBD1. Looked up from germline, CDR1 is SGHAT and CDR2 is FQDESV (reference sequence). The CDR3 is 16 residues long. J gave up 7 bases and V 1 base, and 10 bases lay outside the gene matches. The CDR3 here is CASSLGRRQGCQPQHF. The DNA for the CDR3 is TGTGCCAGCAGCTTAGGGAGGAGACAGGGATGCCAGCCCCAGCATTTT.

This rearrangement joins TRBV3-1 (or the pseudogene TRBV3-2) to TRBJ2-3; 8 bases align to TRBD2. Germline V gives CDR1 LGHDT, CDR2 YNNKEL (reference sequence). Trimming removed 1 base from V and 0 bases from J; junction bases left unmatched: 3. CDR3 length: 16 amino acids. The CDR3 loop reads CASSQVASGSTDTQYF. The CDR3 DNA follows: TGTGCCAGCAGCCAAGTGGCTAGCGGGAGCACAGATACGCAGTATTTT.

The chain couples TRBV19 to TRBJ1-3; weak D call: TRBD1 (6 bases). The germline V gene encodes CDR1 LNHDA and CDR2 SQIVND (reference sequence). V lost 5 bases and J 0 bases, leaving 14 bases between the germline ends. The CDR3 covers 16 residues. The CDR3 is CASSSPGQTSGNTIYF. CDR3 DNA sequence: TGTGCCAGTAGTTCCCCCGGACAGACCTCTGGAAACACCATATATTTT.